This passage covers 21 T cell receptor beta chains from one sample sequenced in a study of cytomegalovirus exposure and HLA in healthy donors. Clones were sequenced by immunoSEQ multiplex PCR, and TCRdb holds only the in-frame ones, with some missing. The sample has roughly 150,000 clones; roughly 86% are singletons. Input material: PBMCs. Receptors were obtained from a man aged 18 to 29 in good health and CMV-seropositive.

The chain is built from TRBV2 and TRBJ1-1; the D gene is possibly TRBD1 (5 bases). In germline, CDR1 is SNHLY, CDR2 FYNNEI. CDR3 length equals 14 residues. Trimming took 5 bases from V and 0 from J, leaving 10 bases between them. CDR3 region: CASSTGAMNTEAFF. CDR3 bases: TGTGCCAGCAGTACAGGAGCTATGAACACTGAAGCTTTCTTT. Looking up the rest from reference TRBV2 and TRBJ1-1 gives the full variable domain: EPEVTQTPSHQVTQMGQEVILRCVPISNHLYFYWYRQILGQKVEFLVSFYNNEISEKSEIFDDQFSVERPDGSNFTLKIRSTKLEDSAMYFCASSTGAMNTEAFFGQGTRLTVV.

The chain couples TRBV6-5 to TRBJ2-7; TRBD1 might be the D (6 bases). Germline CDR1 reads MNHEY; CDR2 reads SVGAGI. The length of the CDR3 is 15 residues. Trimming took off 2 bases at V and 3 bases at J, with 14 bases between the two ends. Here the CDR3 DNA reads TGTGCCAGCAGTTACCGAGGGGGTACCCACTACGAGCAGTACTTC. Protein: CASSYRGGTHYEQYF.

The CDR3 protein is CASSESQSYGYTF. DNA for the CDR3: TGTGCCAGCAGTGAATCGCAGTCCTATGGCTACACCTTC. This chain connects TRBV6-1 to TRBJ1-2; the D is unclear. V gave up 2 bases and J gave up 4 bases, with 8 bases separating them. There are 13 residues in the CDR3. In germline, CDR1 is MNHNS, CDR2 SASEGT.

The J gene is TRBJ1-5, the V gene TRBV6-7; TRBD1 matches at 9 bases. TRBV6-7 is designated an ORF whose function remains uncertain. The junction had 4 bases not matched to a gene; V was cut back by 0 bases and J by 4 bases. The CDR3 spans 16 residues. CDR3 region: CASSYSPDRGNQPQHF. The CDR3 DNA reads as TGTGCCAGCAGTTACTCGCCGGACAGGGGTAATCAGCCCCAGCATTTT.

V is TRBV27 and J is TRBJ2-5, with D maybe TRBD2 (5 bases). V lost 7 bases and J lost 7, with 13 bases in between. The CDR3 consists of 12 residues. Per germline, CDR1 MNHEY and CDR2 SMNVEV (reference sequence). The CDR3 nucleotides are TGTGCCAGCACTGAAACGGCGGGGACCCAGTACTTC. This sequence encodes CASTETAGTQYF.

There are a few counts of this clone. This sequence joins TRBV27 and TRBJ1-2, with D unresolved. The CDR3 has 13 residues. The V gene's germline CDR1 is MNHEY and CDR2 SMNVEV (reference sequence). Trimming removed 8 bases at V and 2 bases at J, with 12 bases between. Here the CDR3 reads CASRPTGNYGYTF. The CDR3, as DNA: TGTGCCAGCCGTCCAACGGGGAACTATGGCTACACCTTC.

DNA of the CDR3: TGTGCCAGCAGTTACTTCACTTGGAATGAGCAGTTCTTC. Protein product: CASSYFTWNEQFF. The J gene is TRBJ2-1, the V gene TRBV6-6; D is unclear. The CDR3 contains 13 residues. The V gene's germline CDR1 is MNHNY and CDR2 SVGAGI (reference sequence). V was trimmed by 1 base and J by 7 bases, leaving 8 bases between them.

The CDR3 sequence is CASSILGQGDGNYGYTF. CDR3 bases: TGTGCCAGTTCGATTTTAGGACAGGGCGATGGGAACTATGGCTACACCTTC. This chain uses TRBV28 with TRBJ1-2; 8 nucleotides line up with TRBD1. The J segment lost 2 bases and the V segment lost 9 bases, leaving 17 bases of the junction unmatched. The CDR3 totals 17 residues. The germline V gene has CDR1 MDHEN and CDR2 SYDVKM.

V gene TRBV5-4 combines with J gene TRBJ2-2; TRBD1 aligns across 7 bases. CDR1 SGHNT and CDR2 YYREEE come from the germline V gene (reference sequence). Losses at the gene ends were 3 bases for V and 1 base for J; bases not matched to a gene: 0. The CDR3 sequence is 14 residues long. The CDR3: CASSWDRNTGELFF. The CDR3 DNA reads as TGTGCCAGCAGCTGGGACAGGAACACCGGGGAGCTGTTTTTT.

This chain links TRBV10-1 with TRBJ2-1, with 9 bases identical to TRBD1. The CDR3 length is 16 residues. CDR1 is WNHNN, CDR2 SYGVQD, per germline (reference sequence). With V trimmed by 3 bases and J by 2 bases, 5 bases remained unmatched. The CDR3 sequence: CASSDAGTGTYNEQFF. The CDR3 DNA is TGCGCCAGCAGTGATGCCGGGACAGGGACCTACAATGAGCAGTTCTTC.

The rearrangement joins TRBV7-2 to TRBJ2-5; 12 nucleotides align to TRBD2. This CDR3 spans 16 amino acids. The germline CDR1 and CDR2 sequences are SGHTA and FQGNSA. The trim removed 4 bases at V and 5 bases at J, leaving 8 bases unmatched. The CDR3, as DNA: TGTGCCAGCAGCTCCCGGACTAGCGGGACTTTGGAGACCCAGTACTTC. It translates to CASSSRTSGTLETQYF.

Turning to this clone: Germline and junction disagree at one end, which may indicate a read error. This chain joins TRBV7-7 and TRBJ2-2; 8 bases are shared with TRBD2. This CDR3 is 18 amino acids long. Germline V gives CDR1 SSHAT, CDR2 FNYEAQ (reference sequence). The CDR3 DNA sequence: TGTGCTAGCAGCTTAGCGTGGACTAGCCTCGGGTACACCGGGGAGCTGTTTTTT. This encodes CASSLAWTSLGYTGELFF.

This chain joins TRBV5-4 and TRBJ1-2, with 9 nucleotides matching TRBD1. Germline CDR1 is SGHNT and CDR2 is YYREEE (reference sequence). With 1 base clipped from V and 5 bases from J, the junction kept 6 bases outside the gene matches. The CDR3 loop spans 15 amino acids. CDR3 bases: TGTGCCAGCAGCTTGCCCACAGACAGGGGGTATGGCTACACCTTC. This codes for CASSLPTDRGYGYTF.

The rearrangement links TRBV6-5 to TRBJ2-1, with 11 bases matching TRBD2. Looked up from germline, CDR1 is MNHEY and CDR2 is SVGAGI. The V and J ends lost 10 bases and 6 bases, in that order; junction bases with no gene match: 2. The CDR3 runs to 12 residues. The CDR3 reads CATGTSGNEQFF. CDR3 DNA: TGTGCCACCGGGACTAGCGGCAATGAGCAGTTCTTC.

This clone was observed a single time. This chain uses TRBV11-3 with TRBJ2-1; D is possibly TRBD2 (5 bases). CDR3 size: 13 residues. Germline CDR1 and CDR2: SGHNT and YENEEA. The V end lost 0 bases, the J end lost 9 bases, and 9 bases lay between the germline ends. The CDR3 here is CASSLELGSEQFF. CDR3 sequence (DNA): TGTGCCAGCAGCTTAGAACTAGGTAGTGAGCAGTTCTTC.

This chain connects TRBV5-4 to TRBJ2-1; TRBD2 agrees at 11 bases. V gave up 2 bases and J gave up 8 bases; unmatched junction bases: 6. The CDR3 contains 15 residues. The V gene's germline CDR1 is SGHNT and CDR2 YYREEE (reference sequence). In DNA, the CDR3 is TGTGCCAGCAGCTTTTCGGCTAGCGGGGGGTATGAGCAGTTCTTC. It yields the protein CASSFSASGGYEQFF.

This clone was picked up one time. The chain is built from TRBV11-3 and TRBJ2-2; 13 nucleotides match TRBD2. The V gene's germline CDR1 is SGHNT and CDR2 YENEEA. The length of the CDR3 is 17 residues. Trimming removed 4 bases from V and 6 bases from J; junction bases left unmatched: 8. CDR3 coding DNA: TGTGCCAGCAGCTATGCCGGGGGACTAGCGGGATCCGGGGAGCTGTTTTTT. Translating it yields CASSYAGGLAGSGELFF.

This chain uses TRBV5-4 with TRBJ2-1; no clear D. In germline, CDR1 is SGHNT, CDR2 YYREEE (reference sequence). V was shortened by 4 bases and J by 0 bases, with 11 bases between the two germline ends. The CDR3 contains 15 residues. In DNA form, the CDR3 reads TGTGCCAGCAGCCAGTCCACCTTCTCCTACAATGAGCAGTTCTTC. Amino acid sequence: CASSQSTFSYNEQFF.

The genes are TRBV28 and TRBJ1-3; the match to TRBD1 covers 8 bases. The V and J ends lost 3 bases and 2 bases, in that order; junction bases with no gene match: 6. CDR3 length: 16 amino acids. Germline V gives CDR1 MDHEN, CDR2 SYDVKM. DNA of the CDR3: TGTGCCAGCAGTTTTCTCAGGGGGCTTACTGGAAACACCATATATTTT. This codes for CASSFLRGLTGNTIYF.

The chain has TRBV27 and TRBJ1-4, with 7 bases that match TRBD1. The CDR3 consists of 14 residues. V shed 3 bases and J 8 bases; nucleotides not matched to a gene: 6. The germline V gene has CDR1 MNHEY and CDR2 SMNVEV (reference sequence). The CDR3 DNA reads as TGTGCCAGCAGTTTTTGGGCAGGGGGGGAAAAACTGTTTTTT. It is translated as CASSFWAGGEKLFF.

The CDR3 here is CASSADSLNTGELFF. CDR3 bases: TGTGCCAGCAGTGCTGACAGTTTAAACACCGGGGAGCTGTTTTTT. V gene TRBV2 combines with J gene TRBJ2-2, with D possibly matching TRBD1 (5 bases). The CDR3 covers 15 residues. Trimming shortened V by 4 bases and J by 2 bases, and 11 bases separated the two germline ends. Germline values: CDR1 SNHLY, CDR2 FYNNEI.